This T cell receptor (beta chain) is from a study of patients and donors after allogeneic stem cell transplantation. Using its own MiXCR run on the RT-PCR reads, TCRdb lists one record per CDR3 protein. This table has 150,000 to 200,000 distinct CDR3 sequences, around 30% appearing once. The CDR3 is made up of 13 amino acids. The germline CDR1 and CDR2 sequences are DFQATT and SNEGSKA (reference sequence). Trimming left V 6 bases short and J 3 bases short, with 14 bases between. The chain carries TRBV20-1 and TRBJ1-1, with TRBD1 as a possible D gene (5 bases). The sequence came from a human donor who was either an allogeneic HSCT recipient or a stem cell or donor lymphocyte infusion donor (not recorded which). It is not recorded whose cells these are; they may come from a transplant donor. The sequencing input was blood, either unsorted or a sorted T cell fraction (not recorded which). CDR3 DNA sequence: TGCAGTGCGATAGGCGGGGGGTACACTGAAGCTTTCTTT. Its protein is CSAIGGGYTEAFF.